This section outlines one T cell receptor (beta chain) sequence together with its context. Its antigen is as yet unknown. The data stem from a study of PD-1 blockade in classical Hodgkin lymphoma. This CDR3 spans 19 amino acids. V dropped 5 bases and J dropped 7 bases, with 29 bases sitting between them. CDR1 and CDR2 from the germline V gene are SGHNT and YENEEA. Study results and caveats: Possible causes of repertoire differences, disease activity or prior therapy, remain undefined. The study found complete responders had baseline diversity similar to newly diagnosed patients. Reported findings placed baseline TCR diversity lower in newly diagnosed patients (compared with healthy donors).

Relapses following autologous stem cell transplantation were seen in all patients, with brentuximab vedotin exposure varying. Best responses fell into complete response, partial response or progressive disease. The method was immunoSEQ multiplex PCR; TCRdb's version includes in-frame clones alone and lacks a portion of them. Counted here are 95,000 to 100,000 clones, 75% to 90% occurring once; the ten biggest clones make up around 6.6%. This clonotype was obtained from a human donor with classical Hodgkin lymphoma. The chain joins TRBV11-3 to TRBJ1-4, with a weak D call TRBD1 (6 bases). The sequencing used peripheral blood mononuclear cells (PBMCs), collected before the second cycle of nivolumab. The CDR3 reads CASSTLMRAGAPLSEKLFF. The CDR3, as DNA: TGTGCCAGCAGCACGCTTATGCGGGCAGGGGCACCATTAAGTGAAAAACTGTTTTTT. Looking up the rest from reference TRBV11-3 and TRBJ1-4 gives the full variable domain: EAGVVQSPRYKIIEKKQPVAFWCNPISGHNTLYWYLQNLGQGPELLIRYENEEAVDDSQLPKDRFSAERLKGVDSTLKIQPAELGDSAVYLCASSTLMRAGAPLSEKLFFGSGTQLSVL.